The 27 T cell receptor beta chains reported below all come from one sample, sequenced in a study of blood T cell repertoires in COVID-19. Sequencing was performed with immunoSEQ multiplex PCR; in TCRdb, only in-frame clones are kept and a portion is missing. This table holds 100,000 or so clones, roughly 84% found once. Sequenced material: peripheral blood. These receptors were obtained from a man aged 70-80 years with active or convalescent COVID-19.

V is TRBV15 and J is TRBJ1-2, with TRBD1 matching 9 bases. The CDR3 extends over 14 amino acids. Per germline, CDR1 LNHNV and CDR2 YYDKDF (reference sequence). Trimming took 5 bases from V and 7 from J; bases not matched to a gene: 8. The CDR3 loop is CATSLGTGPSGYTF. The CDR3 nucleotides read TGTGCCACCAGCCTCGGGACAGGGCCGAGTGGCTACACCTTC.

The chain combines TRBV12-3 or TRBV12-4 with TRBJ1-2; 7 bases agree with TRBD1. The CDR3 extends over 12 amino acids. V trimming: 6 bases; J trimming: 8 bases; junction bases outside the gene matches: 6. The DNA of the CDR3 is TGTGCCAGCAGACAGGGGCCGGGGGGCTACACCTTC. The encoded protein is CASRQGPGGYTF.

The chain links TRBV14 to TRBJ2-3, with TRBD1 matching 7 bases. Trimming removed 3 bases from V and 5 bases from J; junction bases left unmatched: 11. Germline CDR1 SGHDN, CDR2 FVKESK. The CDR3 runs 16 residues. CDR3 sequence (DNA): TGTGCCAGCAGCCATAGAGGGGGCTCGGAGAAAGATACGCAGTATTTT. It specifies CASSHRGGSEKDTQYF.

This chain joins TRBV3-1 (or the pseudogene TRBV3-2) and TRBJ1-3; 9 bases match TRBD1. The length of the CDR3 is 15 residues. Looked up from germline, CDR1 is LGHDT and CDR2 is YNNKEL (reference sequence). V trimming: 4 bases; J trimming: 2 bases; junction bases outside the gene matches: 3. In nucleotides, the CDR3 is TGTGCCAGCAGCCCGGACAGGGGAACTGGAAACACCATATATTTT. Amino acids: CASSPDRGTGNTIYF.

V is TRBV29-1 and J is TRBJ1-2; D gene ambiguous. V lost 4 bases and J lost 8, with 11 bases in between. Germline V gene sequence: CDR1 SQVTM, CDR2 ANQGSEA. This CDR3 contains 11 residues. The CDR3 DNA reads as TGCAGCGTTGCGCAGGATAGGGGCTACACCTTC. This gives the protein CSVAQDRGYTF. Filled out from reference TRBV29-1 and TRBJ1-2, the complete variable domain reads SAVISQKPSRDICQRGTSLTIQCQVDSQVTMMFWYRQQPGQSLTLIATANQGSEATYESGFVIDKFPISRPNLTFSTLTVSNMSPEDSSIYLCSVAQDRGYTFGSGTRLTVV.

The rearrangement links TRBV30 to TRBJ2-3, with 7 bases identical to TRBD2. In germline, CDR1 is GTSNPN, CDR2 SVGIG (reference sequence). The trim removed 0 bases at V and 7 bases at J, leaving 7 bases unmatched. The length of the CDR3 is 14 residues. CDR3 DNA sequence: TGTGCCTGGAGTGTCGGCGGGGGATTTAATACGCAGTATTTT. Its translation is CAWSVGGGFNTQYF.

The CDR3 sequence is CSAQTSGGYNEQFF. The CDR3 nucleotides are TGCAGCGCCCAGACTAGCGGGGGCTACAATGAGCAGTTCTTC. The chain employs TRBV29-1 and TRBJ2-1, with 12 bases identical to TRBD2. CDR3 length equals 14 residues. The J segment lost 3 bases and the V segment lost 7 bases, leaving 4 bases of the junction unmatched. Per the germline V gene, CDR1 is SQVTM and CDR2 is ANQGSEA.

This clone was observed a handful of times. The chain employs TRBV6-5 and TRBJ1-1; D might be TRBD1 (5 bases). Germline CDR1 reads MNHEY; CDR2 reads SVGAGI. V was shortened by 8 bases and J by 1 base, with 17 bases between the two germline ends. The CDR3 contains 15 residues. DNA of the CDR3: TGTGCCAGCGCCGTTCGGGGGGGTCGGAACACTGAAGCTTTCTTT. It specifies CASAVRGGRNTEAFF.

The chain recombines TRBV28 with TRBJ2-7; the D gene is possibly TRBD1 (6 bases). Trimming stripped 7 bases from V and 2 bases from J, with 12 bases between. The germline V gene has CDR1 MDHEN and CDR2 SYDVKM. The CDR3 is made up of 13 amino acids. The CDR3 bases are TGTGCCAGCACCTCAGGGGCGGCCTACGAGCAGTACTTC. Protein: CASTSGAAYEQYF.

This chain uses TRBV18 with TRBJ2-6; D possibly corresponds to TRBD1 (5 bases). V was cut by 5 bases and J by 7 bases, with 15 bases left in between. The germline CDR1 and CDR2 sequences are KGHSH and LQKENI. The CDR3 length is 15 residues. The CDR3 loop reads CASSDSALIANVLTF. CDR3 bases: TGTGCCAGCTCAGACAGTGCCTTAATAGCCAACGTCCTGACTTTC.

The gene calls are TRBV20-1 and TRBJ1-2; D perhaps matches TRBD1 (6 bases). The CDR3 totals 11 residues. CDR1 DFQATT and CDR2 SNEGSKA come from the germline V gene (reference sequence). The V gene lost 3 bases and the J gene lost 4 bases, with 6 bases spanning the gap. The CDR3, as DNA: TGCAGTGCTAGGGACAGCTATGGCTACACCTTC. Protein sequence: CSARDSYGYTF.

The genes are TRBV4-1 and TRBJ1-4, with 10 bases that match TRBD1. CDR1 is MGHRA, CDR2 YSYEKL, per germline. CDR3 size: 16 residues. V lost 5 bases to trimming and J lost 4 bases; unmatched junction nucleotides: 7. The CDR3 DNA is TGCGCCAGCAGCGTAACCGGGACAGGGGTTAATGAAAAACTGTTTTTT. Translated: CASSVTGTGVNEKLFF.

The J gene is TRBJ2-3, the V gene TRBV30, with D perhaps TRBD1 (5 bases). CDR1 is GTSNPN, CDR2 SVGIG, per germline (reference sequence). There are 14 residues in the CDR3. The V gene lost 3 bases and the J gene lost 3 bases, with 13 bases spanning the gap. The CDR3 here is CAWSQSKGTDTQYF. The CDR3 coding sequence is TGTGCCTGGAGCCAATCCAAGGGGACAGATACGCAGTATTTT. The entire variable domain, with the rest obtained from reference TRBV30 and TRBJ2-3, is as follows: SQTIHQWPATLVQPVGSPLSLECTVEGTSNPNLYWYRQAAGRGLQLLFYSVGIGQISSEVPQNLSASRPQDRQFILSSKKLLLSDSGFYLCAWSQSKGTDTQYFGPGTRLTVL.

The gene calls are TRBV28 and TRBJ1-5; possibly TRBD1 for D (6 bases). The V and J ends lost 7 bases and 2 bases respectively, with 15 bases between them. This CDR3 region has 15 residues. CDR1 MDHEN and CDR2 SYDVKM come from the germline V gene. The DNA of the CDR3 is TGTGCCAGCAAGACACAGGGTATTCGCAATCAGCCCCAGCATTTT. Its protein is CASKTQGIRNQPQHF.

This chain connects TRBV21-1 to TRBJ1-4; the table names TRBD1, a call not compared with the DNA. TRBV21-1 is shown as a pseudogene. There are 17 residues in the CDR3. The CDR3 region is CASSSGQGPPEVEKLFF. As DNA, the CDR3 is TGTGCCAGCAGCAGTGGACAGGGACCGCCGGAGGTTGAAAAACTGTTTTTT.

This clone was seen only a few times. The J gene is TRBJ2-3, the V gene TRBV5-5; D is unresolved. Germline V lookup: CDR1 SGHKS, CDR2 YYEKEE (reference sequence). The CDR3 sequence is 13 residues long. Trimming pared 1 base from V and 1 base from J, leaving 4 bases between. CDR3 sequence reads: CASSLSRTDTQYF. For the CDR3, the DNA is TGTGCCAGCAGCTTGAGCCGCACAGATACGCAGTATTTT.

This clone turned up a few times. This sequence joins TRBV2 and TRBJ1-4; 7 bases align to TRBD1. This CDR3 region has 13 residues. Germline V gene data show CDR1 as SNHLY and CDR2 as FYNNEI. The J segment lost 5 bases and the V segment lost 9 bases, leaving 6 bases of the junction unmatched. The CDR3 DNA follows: TGTGCCAGTACTCGGACAGGAAATGAAAAACTGTTTTTT. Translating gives CASTRTGNEKLFF.

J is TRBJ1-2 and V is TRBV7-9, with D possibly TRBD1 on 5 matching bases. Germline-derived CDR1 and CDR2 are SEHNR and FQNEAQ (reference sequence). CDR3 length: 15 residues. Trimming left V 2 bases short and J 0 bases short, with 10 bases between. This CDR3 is CASSLPPTANYGYTF. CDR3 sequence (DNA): TGTGCCAGCAGCTTACCTCCGACAGCTAACTATGGCTACACCTTC.

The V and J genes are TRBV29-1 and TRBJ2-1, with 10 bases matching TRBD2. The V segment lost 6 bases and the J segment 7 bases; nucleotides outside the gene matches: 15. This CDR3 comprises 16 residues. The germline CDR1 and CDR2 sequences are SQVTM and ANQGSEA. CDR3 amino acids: CSVGGTSGNILNEQFF. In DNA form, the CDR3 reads TGCAGCGTAGGAGGAACTAGCGGGAATATTTTGAATGAGCAGTTCTTC.

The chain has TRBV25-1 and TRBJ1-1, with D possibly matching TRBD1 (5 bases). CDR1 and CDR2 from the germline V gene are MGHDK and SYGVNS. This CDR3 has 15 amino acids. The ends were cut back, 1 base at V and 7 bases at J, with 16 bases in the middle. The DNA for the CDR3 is TGTGCCAGCAGTGAATCCCGGGGGGTTCACGGTGAAGCTTTCTTT. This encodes CASSESRGVHGEAFF.

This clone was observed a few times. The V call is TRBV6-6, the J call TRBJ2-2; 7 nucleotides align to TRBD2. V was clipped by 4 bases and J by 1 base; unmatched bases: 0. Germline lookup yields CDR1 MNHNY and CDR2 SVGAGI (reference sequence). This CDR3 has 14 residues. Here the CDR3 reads CASSSGGNTGELFF. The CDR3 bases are TGTGCCAGCAGTTCGGGGGGGAACACCGGGGAGCTGTTTTTT.

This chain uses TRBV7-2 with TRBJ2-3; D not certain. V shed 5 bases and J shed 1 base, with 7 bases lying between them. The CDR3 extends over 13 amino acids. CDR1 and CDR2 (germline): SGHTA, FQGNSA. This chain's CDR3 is CASSILRTDTQYF. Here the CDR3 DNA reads TGTGCCAGCAGCATCCTTCGCACAGATACGCAGTATTTT.

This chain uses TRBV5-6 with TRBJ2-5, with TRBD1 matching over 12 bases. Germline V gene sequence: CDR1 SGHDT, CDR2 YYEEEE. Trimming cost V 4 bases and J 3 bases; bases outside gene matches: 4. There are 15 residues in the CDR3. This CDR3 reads CASSPGTGGKETQYF. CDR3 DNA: TGTGCCAGCAGCCCGGGGACAGGGGGCAAAGAGACCCAGTACTTC.

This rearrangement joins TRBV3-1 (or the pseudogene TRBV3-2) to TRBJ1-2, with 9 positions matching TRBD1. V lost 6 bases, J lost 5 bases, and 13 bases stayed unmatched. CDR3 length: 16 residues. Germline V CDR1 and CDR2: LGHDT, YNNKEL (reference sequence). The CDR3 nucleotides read TGTGCCAGCAGTCATTCCTTCACAGGGGGCGGATATGGCTACACCTTC. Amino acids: CASSHSFTGGGYGYTF.

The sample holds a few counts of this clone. The CDR3 DNA reads as TGTGCCAGCTCACTCAGGGACACCTATGGCTACACCTTC. It is translated as CASSLRDTYGYTF. This rearrangement joins TRBV18 to TRBJ1-2; weak D call: TRBD1 (6 bases). The CDR3 is 13 amino acids. V lost 4 bases to trimming and J lost 4 bases, with 10 bases between them. Germline V lookup: CDR1 KGHSH, CDR2 LQKENI. Full variable domain (rest looked up from reference TRBV18 and TRBJ1-2): NAGVMQNPRHLVRRRGQEARLRCSPMKGHSHVYWYRQLPEEGLKFMVYLQKENIIDESGMPKERFSAEFPKEGPSILRIQQVVRGDSAAYFCASSLRDTYGYTFGSGTRLTVV.

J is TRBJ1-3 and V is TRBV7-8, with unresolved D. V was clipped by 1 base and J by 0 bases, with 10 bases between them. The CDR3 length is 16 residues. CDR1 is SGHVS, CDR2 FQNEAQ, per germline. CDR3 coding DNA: TGTGCCAGCAGCTTAGTGCGGGCCTCCTCTGGAAACACCATATATTTT. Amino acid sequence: CASSLVRASSGNTIYF.

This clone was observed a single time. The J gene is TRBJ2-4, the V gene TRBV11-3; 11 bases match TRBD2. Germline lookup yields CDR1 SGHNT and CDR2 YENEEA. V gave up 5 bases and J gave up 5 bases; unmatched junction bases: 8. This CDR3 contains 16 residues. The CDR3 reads CASSPAASGGQNIQYF. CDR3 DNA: TGTGCCAGCAGCCCGGCGGCTAGCGGGGGGCAAAACATTCAGTACTTC.